This T cell receptor beta chain was captured in a study of T cells in Graves' hyperthyroidism and ophthalmopathy. Study-wide points: Ophthalmopathy, which appeared later, was predicted by the model a median about 6.8 months before onset. In the analysis, a 13 V-J model separated ophthalmopathy from stable hyperthyroidism.

V shed 1 base and J shed 5 bases, with 13 bases lying between them. Germline V gene data show CDR1 as SGHVS and CDR2 as FNYEAQ. The CDR3 is made up of 15 amino acids. This clonotype was counted at least ten times. Its antigen is not known. Graves' hyperthyroidism was deemed stable given no ophthalmopathy progression within 18 months. This sample holds PBMCs from roughly 10 ml fresh peripheral blood. Amplification targeted TCR beta CDR3 regions from RNA transcripts. The primer set for the first-round RT-PCR of the TCR CDR3 was HTBI. From the multiplex PCR reads, TCRdb called clonotypes with MiXCR, one entry per CDR3 protein. The repertoire consists of about 480,000 distinct CDR3 sequences, with approximately 15% occurring once and the leading ten covering 15% to 20%.

Sequenced input: blood. This chain uses TRBV7-6 with TRBJ2-3; the D gene is possibly TRBD2 (5 bases). This sequence originates from a woman between 18 and 29 years old with Graves' hyperthyroidism. CDR3 residues: CASSLDPGWKDTQYF. CDR3 coding DNA: TGTGCCAGCAGCTTAGATCCGGGATGGAAAGATACGCAGTATTTT.